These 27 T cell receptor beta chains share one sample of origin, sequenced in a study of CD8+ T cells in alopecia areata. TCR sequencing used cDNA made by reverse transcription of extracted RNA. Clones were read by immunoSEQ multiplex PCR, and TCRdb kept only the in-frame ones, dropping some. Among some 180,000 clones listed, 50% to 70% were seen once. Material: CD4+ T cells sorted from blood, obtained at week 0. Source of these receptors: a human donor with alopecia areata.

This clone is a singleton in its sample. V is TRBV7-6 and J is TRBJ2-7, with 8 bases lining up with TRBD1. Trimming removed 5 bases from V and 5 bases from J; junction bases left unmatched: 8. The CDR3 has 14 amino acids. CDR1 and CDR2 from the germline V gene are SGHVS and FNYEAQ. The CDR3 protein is CASSRDRGGNEQYF. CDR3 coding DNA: TGTGCCAGCAGCCGTGACAGGGGAGGCAACGAGCAGTACTTC.

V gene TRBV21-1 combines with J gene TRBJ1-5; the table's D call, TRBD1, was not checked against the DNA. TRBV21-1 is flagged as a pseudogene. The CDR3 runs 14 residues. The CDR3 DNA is TGTGCCAGCTACGAGACAGGCAGCAATCAGCCCCAGCATTTT. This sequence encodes CASYETGSNQPQHF.

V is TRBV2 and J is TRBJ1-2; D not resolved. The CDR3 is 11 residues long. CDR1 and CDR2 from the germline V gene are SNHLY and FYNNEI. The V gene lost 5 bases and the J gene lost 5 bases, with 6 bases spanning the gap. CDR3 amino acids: CASSTEYGYTF. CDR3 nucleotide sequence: TGTGCCAGCAGTACAGAGTATGGCTACACCTTC.

For the CDR3, the DNA is TGCAGCGTTGATGGCATAGGGGGAAGGACTGAAGCTTTCTTT. Translating it yields CSVDGIGGRTEAFF. The V call is TRBV29-1, the J call TRBJ1-1; D is perhaps TRBD1 (6 bases). The CDR3 runs 14 residues. Germline V lookup: CDR1 SQVTM, CDR2 ANQGSEA. Trimming pared 3 bases from V and 5 bases from J, leaving 16 bases between.

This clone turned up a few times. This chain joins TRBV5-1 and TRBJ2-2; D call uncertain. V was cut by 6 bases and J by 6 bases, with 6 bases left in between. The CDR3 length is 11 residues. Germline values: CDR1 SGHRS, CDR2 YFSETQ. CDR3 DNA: TGCGCCAGCAAGTTTTCCGGGGAGCTGTTTTTT. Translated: CASKFSGELFF.

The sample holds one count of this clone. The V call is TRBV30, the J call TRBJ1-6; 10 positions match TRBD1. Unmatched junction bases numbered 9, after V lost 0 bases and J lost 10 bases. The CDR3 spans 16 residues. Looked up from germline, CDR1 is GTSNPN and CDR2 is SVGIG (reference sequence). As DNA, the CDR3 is TGTGCCTGGAGTGTACGGGGGGGACAGGGGATATCACCCCTCCACTTT. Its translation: CAWSVRGGQGISPLHF.

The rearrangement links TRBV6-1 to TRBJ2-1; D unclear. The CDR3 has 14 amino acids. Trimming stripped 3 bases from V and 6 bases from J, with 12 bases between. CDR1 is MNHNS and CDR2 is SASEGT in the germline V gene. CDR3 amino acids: CASSDVGQSNEQFF. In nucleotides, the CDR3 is TGTGCCAGCAGTGACGTCGGGCAGTCCAATGAGCAGTTCTTC.

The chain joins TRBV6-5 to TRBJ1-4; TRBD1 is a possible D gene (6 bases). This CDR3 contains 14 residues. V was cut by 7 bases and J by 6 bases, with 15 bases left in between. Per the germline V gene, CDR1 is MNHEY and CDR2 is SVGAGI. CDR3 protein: CASNKQGRDEKLFF. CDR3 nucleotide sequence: TGTGCCAGCAATAAACAGGGAAGAGATGAAAAACTGTTTTTT.

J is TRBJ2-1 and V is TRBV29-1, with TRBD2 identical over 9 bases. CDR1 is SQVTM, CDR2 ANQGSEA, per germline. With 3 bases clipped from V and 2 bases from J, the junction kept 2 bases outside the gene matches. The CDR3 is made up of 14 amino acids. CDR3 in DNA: TGCAGCGTTGATATAGCGGGGGCCTACAATGAGCAGTTCTTC. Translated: CSVDIAGAYNEQFF.

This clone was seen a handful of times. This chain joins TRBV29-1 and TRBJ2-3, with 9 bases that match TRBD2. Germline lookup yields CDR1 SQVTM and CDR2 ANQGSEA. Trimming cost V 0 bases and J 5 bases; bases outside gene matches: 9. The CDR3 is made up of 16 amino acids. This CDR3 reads CSVEERGGHGQDTQYF. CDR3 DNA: TGCAGCGTTGAAGAGCGGGGGGGCCACGGCCAAGATACGCAGTATTTT.

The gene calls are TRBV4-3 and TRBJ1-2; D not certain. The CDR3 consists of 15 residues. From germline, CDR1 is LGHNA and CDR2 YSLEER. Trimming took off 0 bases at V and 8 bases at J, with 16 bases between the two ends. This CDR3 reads CASSQDVNVGGGYTF. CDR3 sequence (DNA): TGCGCCAGCAGCCAAGATGTGAATGTTGGAGGCGGCTACACCTTC.

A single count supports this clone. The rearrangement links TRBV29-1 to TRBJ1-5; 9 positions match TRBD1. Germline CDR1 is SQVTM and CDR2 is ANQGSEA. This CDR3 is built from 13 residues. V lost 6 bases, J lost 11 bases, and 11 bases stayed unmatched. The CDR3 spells CSVVLTGGVSQHF. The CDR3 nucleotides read TGCAGCGTAGTATTGACAGGGGGTGTATCCCAGCATTTT. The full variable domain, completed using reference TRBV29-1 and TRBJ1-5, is SAVISQKPSRDICQRGTSLTIQCQVDSQVTMMFWYRQQPGQSLTLIATANQGSEATYESGFVIDKFPISRPNLTFSTLTVSNMSPEDSSIYLCSVVLTGGVSQHFGDGTRLSIL.

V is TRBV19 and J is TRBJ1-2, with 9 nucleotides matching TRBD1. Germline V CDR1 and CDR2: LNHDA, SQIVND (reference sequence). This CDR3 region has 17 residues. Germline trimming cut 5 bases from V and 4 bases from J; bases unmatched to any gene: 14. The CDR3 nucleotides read TGTGCCAGTAGTCCCATCCCGGCGGGGACAGGGTCCTATGGCTACACCTTC. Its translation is CASSPIPAGTGSYGYTF.

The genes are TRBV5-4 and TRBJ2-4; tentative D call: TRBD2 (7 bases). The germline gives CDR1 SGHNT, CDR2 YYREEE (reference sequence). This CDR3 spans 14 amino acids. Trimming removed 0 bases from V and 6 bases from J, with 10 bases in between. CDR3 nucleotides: TGTGCCAGCAGCTTGGCGGGGGGCGTAAACATTCAGTACTTC. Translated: CASSLAGGVNIQYF.

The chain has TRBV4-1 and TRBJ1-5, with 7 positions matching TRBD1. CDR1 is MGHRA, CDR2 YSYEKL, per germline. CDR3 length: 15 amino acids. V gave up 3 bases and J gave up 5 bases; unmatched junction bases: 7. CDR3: CASSHTGAFDQPQHF. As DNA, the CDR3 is TGCGCCAGCAGCCACACAGGGGCTTTCGATCAGCCCCAGCATTTT.

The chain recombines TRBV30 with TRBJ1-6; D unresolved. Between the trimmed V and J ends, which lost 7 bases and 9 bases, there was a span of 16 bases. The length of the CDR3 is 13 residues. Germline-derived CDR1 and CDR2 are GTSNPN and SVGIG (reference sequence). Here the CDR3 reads CASAAQAPSPLHF. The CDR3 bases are TGTGCCTCAGCCGCGCAGGCCCCTTCACCCCTCCACTTT.

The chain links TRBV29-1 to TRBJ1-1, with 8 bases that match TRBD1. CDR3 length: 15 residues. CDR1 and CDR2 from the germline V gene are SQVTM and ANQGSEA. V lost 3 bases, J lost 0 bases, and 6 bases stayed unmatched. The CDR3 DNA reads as TGCAGCGTTGAGGGAGGACAGGGAATGAACACTGAAGCTTTCTTT. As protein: CSVEGGQGMNTEAFF.

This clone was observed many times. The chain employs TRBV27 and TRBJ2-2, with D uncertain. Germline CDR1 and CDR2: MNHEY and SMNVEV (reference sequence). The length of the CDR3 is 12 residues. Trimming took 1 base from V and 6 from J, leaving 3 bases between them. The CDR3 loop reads CASSLWPGELFF. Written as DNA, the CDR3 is TGTGCCAGCAGTTTATGGCCCGGGGAGCTGTTTTTT.

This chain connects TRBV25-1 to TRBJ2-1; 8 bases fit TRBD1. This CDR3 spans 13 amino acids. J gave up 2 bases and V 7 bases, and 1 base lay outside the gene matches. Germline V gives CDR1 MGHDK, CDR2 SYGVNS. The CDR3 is CASKDRAYNEQFF. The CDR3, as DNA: TGTGCCAGCAAGGACAGGGCCTACAATGAGCAGTTCTTC. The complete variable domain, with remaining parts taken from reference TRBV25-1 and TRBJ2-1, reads EADIYQTPRYLVIGTGKKITLECSQTMGHDKMYWYQQDPGMELHLIHYSYGVNSTEKGDLSSESTVSRIRTEHFPLTLESARPSHTSQYLCASKDRAYNEQFFGPGTRLTVL.

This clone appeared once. Here the CDR3 reads CASSPRGRGHSGANVLTF. The CDR3 DNA is TGTGCCAGCAGCCCCAGGGGCAGGGGGCACTCTGGGGCCAACGTCCTGACTTTC. This chain connects TRBV7-6 to TRBJ2-6; 8 bases match TRBD1. The CDR3 has 18 amino acids. Germline V lookup: CDR1 SGHVS, CDR2 FNYEAQ. Losses at the gene ends were 5 bases for V and 0 bases for J; bases not matched to a gene: 9.

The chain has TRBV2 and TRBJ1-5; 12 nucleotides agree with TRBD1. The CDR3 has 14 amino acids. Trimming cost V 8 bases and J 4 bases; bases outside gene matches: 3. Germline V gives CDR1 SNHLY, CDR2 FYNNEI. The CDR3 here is CASAGQGANQPQHF. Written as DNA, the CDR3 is TGTGCCAGCGCGGGACAGGGGGCTAATCAGCCCCAGCATTTT. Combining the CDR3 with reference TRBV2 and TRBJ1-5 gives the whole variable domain EPEVTQTPSHQVTQMGQEVILRCVPISNHLYFYWYRQILGQKVEFLVSFYNNEISEKSEIFDDQFSVERPDGSNFTLKIRSTKLEDSAMYFCASAGQGANQPQHFGDGTRLSIL.

CDR3 in amino acids: CSVKTVMNTEAFF. The CDR3 coding sequence is TGCAGCGTTAAGACAGTCATGAACACTGAAGCTTTCTTT. The rearrangement uses TRBV29-1 and TRBJ1-1, with D maybe TRBD1 (5 bases). Trimming cost V 5 bases and J 0 bases, with 10 bases left between them. The germline CDR1 and CDR2 sequences are SQVTM and ANQGSEA. There are 13 residues in the CDR3.

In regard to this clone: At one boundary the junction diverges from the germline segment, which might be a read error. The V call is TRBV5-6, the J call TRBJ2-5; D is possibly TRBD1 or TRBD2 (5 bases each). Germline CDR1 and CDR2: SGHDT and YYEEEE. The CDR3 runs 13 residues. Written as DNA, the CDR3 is TGTGCCAGCAGAAAGGGACCGCAAGGGACCCAGTACTTC. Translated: CASRKGPQGTQYF.

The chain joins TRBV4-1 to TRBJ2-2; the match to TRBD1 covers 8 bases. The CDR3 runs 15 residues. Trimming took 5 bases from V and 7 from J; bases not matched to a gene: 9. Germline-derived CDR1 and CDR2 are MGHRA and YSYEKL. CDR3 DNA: TGCGCCAGCAGCGTACCAGGGGGCGCGGGCGGGGAGCTGTTTTTT. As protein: CASSVPGGAGGELFF.

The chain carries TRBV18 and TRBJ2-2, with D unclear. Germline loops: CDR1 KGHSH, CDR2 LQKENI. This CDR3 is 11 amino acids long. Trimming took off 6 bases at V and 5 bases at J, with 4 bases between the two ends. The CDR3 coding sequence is TGTGCCAGCTCGCGTACCGGGGAGCTGTTTTTT. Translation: CASSRTGELFF.

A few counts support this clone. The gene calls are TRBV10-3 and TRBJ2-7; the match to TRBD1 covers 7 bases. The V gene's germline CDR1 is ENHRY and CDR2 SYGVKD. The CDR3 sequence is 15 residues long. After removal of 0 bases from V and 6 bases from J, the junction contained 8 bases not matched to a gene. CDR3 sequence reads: CAISESGRGLGEQYF. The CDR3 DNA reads TGTGCCATCAGTGAGTCCGGCAGGGGGTTAGGCGAGCAGTACTTC.

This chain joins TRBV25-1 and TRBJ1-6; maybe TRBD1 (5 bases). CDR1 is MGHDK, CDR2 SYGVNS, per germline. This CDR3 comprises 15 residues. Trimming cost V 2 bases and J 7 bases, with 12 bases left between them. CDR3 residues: CASSEILGENSPLHF. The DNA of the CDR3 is TGTGCCAGCAGTGAAATTCTGGGGGAAAATTCACCCCTCCACTTT.